This T cell receptor beta chain was identified in a study of CD8 T cells in ankylosing spondylitis. General study points: Reports say disease-linked clones showed up significantly more in matched ankylosing spondylitis synovial fluid.

There are many counts of this clonotype. Its antigen is as yet unknown. TCRdb processed the 5' RACE reads anew with MiXCR; each CDR3 protein has one entry. Here the sample spans some 270,000 distinct CDR3 sequences, 18% being singletons. Germline values: CDR1 LNHNV, CDR2 YYDKDF (reference sequence). The CDR3 is 16 residues long. Unmatched junction bases numbered 6, after V lost 3 bases and J lost 0 bases. The chain combines TRBV15 with TRBJ2-7; 9 bases are a match to TRBD2. The TCR originated in a male donor with ankylosing spondylitis or in good health (not recorded which). The sequencing sample was made of blood, either unsorted or a sorted T cell fraction (not recorded which). The CDR3 DNA follows: TGTGCCACCAGCAGGGAGGGACTAGCAGACTCCTACGAGCAGTACTTC. This sequence encodes CATSREGLADSYEQYF. Full variable domain (outside the CDR3, taken from reference TRBV15 and TRBJ2-7): DAMVIQNPRYQVTQFGKPVTLSCSQTLNHNVMYWYQQKSSQAPKLLFHYYDKDFNNEADTPDNFQSRRPNTSFCFLDIRSPGLGDTAMYLCATSREGLADSYEQYFGPGTRLTVT.